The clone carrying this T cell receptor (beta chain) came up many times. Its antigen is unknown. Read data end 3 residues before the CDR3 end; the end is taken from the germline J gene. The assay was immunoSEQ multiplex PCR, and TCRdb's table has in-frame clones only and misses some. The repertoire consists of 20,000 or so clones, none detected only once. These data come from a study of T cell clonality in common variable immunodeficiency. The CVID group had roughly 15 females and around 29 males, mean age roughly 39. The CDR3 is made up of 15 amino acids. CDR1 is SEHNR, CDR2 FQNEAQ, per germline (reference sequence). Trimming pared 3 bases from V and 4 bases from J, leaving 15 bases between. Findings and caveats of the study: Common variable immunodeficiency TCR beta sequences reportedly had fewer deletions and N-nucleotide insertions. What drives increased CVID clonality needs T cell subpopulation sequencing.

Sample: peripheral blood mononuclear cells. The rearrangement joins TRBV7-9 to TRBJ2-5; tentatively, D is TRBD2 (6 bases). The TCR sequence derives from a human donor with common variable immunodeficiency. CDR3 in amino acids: CASSFGGMVGETQYF. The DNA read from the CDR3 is TGTGCCAGCAGCTTTGGGGGGATGGTGGGAGAGACC.